These T cell receptor beta chains were read from a single sample in a study of T cell responses to AZD1222 COVID-19 vaccine. The data were produced by immunoSEQ multiplex PCR, yet TCRdb's version contains in-frame clones alone and is incomplete. Of more than 110,000 clones listed, over 90% were seen once; the top ten hold 3.6%. Sequenced material: peripheral blood, taken 28 days after the second AZD1222 dose. The receptors here all came from an adult who received the AZD1222 COVID-19 vaccine. Both conserved end residues are part of each CDR3. The order of the fields is V gene, J gene, clone size, D gene, CDR3 DNA, CDR3 protein. D genes are given only for firm matches. Not all rows give a size; the values are once, few, many and, for expanded clones, a class.

V: TRBV3-1/TRBV3-2; J: TRBJ1-2; size: NA; D: NA; DNA: TGTGCCAGCAGCCAAGAAGGGGGGGCGGGTAACTATGGCTACACCTTC; CDR3: CASSQEGGAGNYGYTF
V: TRBV6-2/TRBV6-3; J: TRBJ2-1; size: NA; D: NA; DNA: TGTGCCAGCAGTTGGCTGTCTAGCTCCTACAATGAGCAGTTCTTC; CDR3: CASSWLSSSYNEQFF
V: TRBV28; J: TRBJ1-1; size: NA; D: NA; DNA: TGTGCCAGCAGTTCCCCAGGCGGGACTGAAGCTTTCTTT; CDR3: CASSSPGGTEAFF
V: TRBV28; J: TRBJ2-3; size: NA; D: NA; DNA: TGTGCCAGCAGTACCCCCCCGAATACGCAGTATTTT; CDR3: CASSTPPNTQYF
V: TRBV10-3; J: TRBJ1-1; size: NA; D: NA; DNA: TGTGCCATCAGTCAACAGGGAGCCATGAACACTGAAGCTTTCTTT; CDR3: CAISQQGAMNTEAFF
V: TRBV7-2; J: TRBJ1-1; size: NA; D: NA; DNA: TGTGCCAGCAGCTTAAGGACGACGGATTCCTTCACTGAAGCTTTCTTT; CDR3: CASSLRTTDSFTEAFF
V: TRBV7-9; J: TRBJ2-1; size: NA; D: NA; DNA: TGTGCCAGCAGCTCTATCAACAGGGAGGATGAGCAGTTCTTC; CDR3: CASSSINREDEQFF
V: TRBV19; J: TRBJ1-5; size: NA; D: NA; DNA: TGTGCCAGTAGTATAGAGGGTCTTGATCAGCCCCAGCATTTT; CDR3: CASSIEGLDQPQHF
V: TRBV5-4; J: TRBJ2-2; size: NA; D: TRBD2; DNA: TGTGCCAGCAGCTCTTACTATAGCGGGAGGGCCCCCGGGGAGCTGTTTTTT; CDR3: CASSSYYSGRAPGELFF
V: TRBV28; J: TRBJ1-6; size: NA; D: NA; DNA: TGTGCCAGCAGTTTATTTTCGGGTTGGGGGCAGGGAGGTCTCTCACCCCTCCACTTT; CDR3: CASSLFSGWGQGGLSPLHF
V: TRBV28; J: TRBJ1-6; size: NA; D: TRBD1; DNA: TGTGCCAGCAGTCCACAGGGGAGGAACTCACCCCTCCACTTT; CDR3: CASSPQGRNSPLHF
V: TRBV19; J: TRBJ1-1; size: NA; D: NA; DNA: TGTGCCAGTATAAGATCACCGGGAACGAAACCTTTCTTT; CDR3: CASIRSPGTKPFF
V: TRBV6-5; J: TRBJ1-1; size: NA; D: NA; DNA: TGTGCCAGCAGTTACTCTGGGGTCGTGAACACTGAAGCTTTCTTT; CDR3: CASSYSGVVNTEAFF
V: TRBV4-3; J: TRBJ2-3; size: NA; D: NA; DNA: TGCGCCAGCAGCCAAGTTCTCGGGGGCCTAGCGGATTGGGGGGATACGCAGTATTTT; CDR3: CASSQVLGGLADWGDTQYF
V: TRBV12-3/TRBV12-4; J: TRBJ2-7; size: once; D: NA; DNA: TGTGCCAGCAGTTTCGACAGAGACTACGAGCAGTACTTC; CDR3: CASSFDRDYEQYF
V: TRBV28; J: TRBJ2-4; size: once; D: TRBD2; DNA: TGTGCCAGCAGTTCCCACCTCCCGGGGACTAGCGGAGTGGGGTACTTC; CDR3: CASSSHLPGTSGVGYF
V: TRBV7-3; J: TRBJ2-5; size: NA; D: TRBD2; DNA: TGTGCCAGCAGCGCGAGCGGGAGTGCCGAGACCCAGTACTTC; CDR3: CASSASGSAETQYF
V: TRBV7-3; J: TRBJ2-4; size: NA; D: TRBD2; DNA: TGTGCCAGCAGCTCGGGACTAGCGGCGGACATTCAGTACTTC; CDR3: CASSSGLAADIQYF
V: TRBV11-2; J: TRBJ1-1; size: NA; D: NA; DNA: TGTGCCAGCAGCTTCCGACAGAACACTGAAGCTTTCTTT; CDR3: CASSFRQNTEAFF
V: TRBV2; J: TRBJ1-4; size: NA; D: TRBD1; DNA: TGTGCCAGCAAGGGGGCGCGGGAAAAACTGTTTTTT; CDR3: CASKGAREKLFF
V: TRBV5-8; J: TRBJ1-3; size: NA; D: NA; DNA: TGTGCCAGCAGAAAGGGAGCGGCTGGAAACACCATATATTTT; CDR3: CASRKGAAGNTIYF
V: TRBV7-8; J: TRBJ2-7; size: NA; D: TRBD1; DNA: TGTGCCAGCAGCTCGGACAGGAATGGCGAGCAGTACTTC; CDR3: CASSSDRNGEQYF
V: TRBV21-1; J: TRBJ1-2; size: NA; D: NA; DNA: TGTGCCAGCAGCAAAGCACAGGATAGTTATCATGGCTACACCTTC; CDR3: CASSKAQDSYHGYTF
V: TRBV6-5; J: TRBJ1-5; size: NA; D: TRBD1; DNA: TGTGCCAGCAGTTACTCCGGCAGGGGGCCAAATCAGCCCCAGCATTTT; CDR3: CASSYSGRGPNQPQHF
V: TRBV30; J: TRBJ1-1; size: NA; D: TRBD1; DNA: TGTGCCTGGAGTCCCGGGACAGTAGAATTTGGAGCTTTCTTT; CDR3: CAWSPGTVEFGAFF
V: TRBV28; J: TRBJ1-6; size: NA; D: NA; DNA: TGTGCCAGCAGAATTTTAGCCGTTGGTGGTAATTCACCCCTCCACTTT; CDR3: CASRILAVGGNSPLHF
V: TRBV28; J: TRBJ1-2; size: NA; D: TRBD1; DNA: TGTGCCAGCAGTTCGGACAGGGTTGGCTACACCTTC; CDR3: CASSSDRVGYTF
V: TRBV6-6; J: TRBJ1-2; size: NA; D: NA; DNA: TGTGCCAGCAGCCCTCCCCTCCCAGCATTGTACTATGGCTACACCTTC; CDR3: CASSPPLPALYYGYTF
V: TRBV5-1; J: TRBJ2-3; size: NA; D: NA; DNA: TGCGCCAGCAGCTTCTTCGGAGGAGATACGCAGTATTTT; CDR3: CASSFFGGDTQYF
V: TRBV19; J: TRBJ1-3; size: NA; D: NA; DNA: TGTGCCAGTAGTATAGTCGGAGGGACCTCTGGAAACACCATATATTTT; CDR3: CASSIVGGTSGNTIYF
V: TRBV5-1; J: TRBJ2-5; size: NA; D: NA; DNA: TGCGCCAGCAGCTTGATCCTAAAGATTGGGGCCCAGTACTTC; CDR3: CASSLILKIGAQYF
V: TRBV5-1; J: TRBJ1-5; size: few; D: TRBD1; DNA: TGCGCCAGCAGCTTGGCTGGGCAGGGGGACCAGCCCCAGCATTTT; CDR3: CASSLAGQGDQPQHF
V: TRBV14; J: TRBJ2-1; size: NA; D: TRBD1; DNA: TGTGCCAGCAGCCAAGATATGTGGACAGGCGCTAACAACCTGGATGAGCAGTTCTTC; CDR3: CASSQDMWTGANNLDEQFF
V: TRBV28; J: TRBJ1-3; size: NA; D: NA; DNA: TGTGCCAGCAGTTTATCGGACAGAGGAAACACCATATATTTT; CDR3: CASSLSDRGNTIYF
V: TRBV12-3/TRBV12-4; J: TRBJ2-7; size: NA; D: NA; DNA: TGTGCCAGCAGATTGGCTGGAGCCTACGAGCAGTACTTC; CDR3: CASRLAGAYEQYF
V: TRBV6-5; J: TRBJ1-2; size: NA; D: NA; DNA: TGTGCCAGCAGTCCTCGGGGATTCGACTATGGCTACACCTTC; CDR3: CASSPRGFDYGYTF
V: TRBV18; J: TRBJ2-2; size: once; D: NA; DNA: TGTGCCAGCTCAAAGATAATGACCGGGACACAAAACACCGGGGAGCTGTTTTTT; CDR3: CASSKIMTGTQNTGELFF
V: TRBV28; J: TRBJ2-1; size: once; D: TRBD2; DNA: TGTGCCAGCAGGTTAGCGGGAGAAGATTACAATGAGCAGTTCTTC; CDR3: CASRLAGEDYNEQFF
V: TRBV28; J: TRBJ2-2; size: NA; D: NA; DNA: TGTGCCAGCAGTATTCTCCCCGGGGAGCTGTTTTTT; CDR3: CASSILPGELFF
V: TRBV7-9; J: TRBJ1-4; size: few; D: NA; DNA: TGTGCCAGCAGCTTAGGGGAGACTGGACTGTTTTTT; CDR3: CASSLGETGLFF
V: TRBV10-3; J: TRBJ1-1; size: NA; D: TRBD1; DNA: TGTGCCATCAGTGGGGACAGGGGGCCCGAAGCTTTCTTT; CDR3: CAISGDRGPEAFF
V: TRBV16; J: TRBJ1-4; size: NA; D: NA; DNA: TGTGCCAGCAGCCCGACAGCTATTAATGAAAAACTGTTTTTT; CDR3: CASSPTAINEKLFF
V: TRBV28; J: TRBJ2-7; size: once; D: TRBD2; DNA: TGTGCCAGCAGTTTTCCCAAGCTAGCGGGCGAGCAGTACTTC; CDR3: CASSFPKLAGEQYF
V: TRBV21-1; J: TRBJ2-1; size: NA; D: NA; DNA: TGTGCCAGCAATCCACCCCCAGCGGGAGGAAAGTTCTTC; CDR3: CASNPPPAGGKFF
V: TRBV27; J: TRBJ1-5; size: NA; D: TRBD1; DNA: TGTGCCAGCAGAGCCAGGGGGTTCAATCAGCCCCAGCATTTT; CDR3: CASRARGFNQPQHF
V: TRBV11-1; J: TRBJ1-6; size: once; D: TRBD1; DNA: TGTGCCAGCCGGGACAGAGCCAATTCACCCCTCCACTTT; CDR3: CASRDRANSPLHF
V: TRBV4-1; J: TRBJ1-1; size: NA; D: NA; DNA: TGCGCCAGCAGCCAAGTCCCGTTAGGGAACACTGAAGCTTTCTTT; CDR3: CASSQVPLGNTEAFF
V: TRBV5-6; J: TRBJ1-6; size: NA; D: TRBD1; DNA: TGTGCCAGCAGCTACTACCTGGGACAGGCTGATTCACCCCTCCACTTT; CDR3: CASSYYLGQADSPLHF
V: TRBV28; J: TRBJ1-1; size: NA; D: NA; DNA: TGTGCCAGCAGGAGAAACACTGAAGCTTTCTTT; CDR3: CASRRNTEAFF
V: TRBV3-1/TRBV3-2; J: TRBJ2-1; size: NA; D: NA; DNA: TGTGCCAGCAGCCAAGAATGGAGGGCCTATGAGCAGTTCTTC; CDR3: CASSQEWRAYEQFF
V: TRBV28; J: TRBJ2-1; size: NA; D: NA; DNA: TGTGCCAGCAGTTTACGTCTAGCGAATGAGCAGTTCTTC; CDR3: CASSLRLANEQFF
V: TRBV4-1; J: TRBJ2-2; size: NA; D: TRBD2; DNA: TGCGCCAGCAGCCGGGGACTAGGGACCGGGGAGCTGTTTTTT; CDR3: CASSRGLGTGELFF
V: TRBV29-1; J: TRBJ2-1; size: NA; D: NA; DNA: TGCAGCGTTGCGGGGCAGTTCTTCTACAATGAGCAGTTCTTC; CDR3: CSVAGQFFYNEQFF
V: TRBV20-1; J: TRBJ1-2; size: NA; D: NA; DNA: TGCAGTGCTAGTCGGGGTTTAGGGAACTATGGCTACACCTTC; CDR3: CSASRGLGNYGYTF